The 18 T cell receptor beta chains reported below all come from one sample, sequenced in a study of tissue T cells after allogeneic stem cell transplantation. Sequencing was performed with immunoSEQ multiplex PCR; in TCRdb, only in-frame clones are kept and a portion is missing. The repertoire holds 7,000 or so clones, 60% to 80% seen once, with 0.78% in the top ten. Specimen: blood. The receptors here all came from a female BALB/c mouse in good health. For this strain, the MHC haplotype corresponds to H2-d.

To note about this clone: Any gene name here is a mouse gene name. The observed sequence ends 1 residue before the CDR3 terminus, with the missing tail filled in from the germline J gene. The chain links TRBV31 to TRBJ1-4; unclear D gene. V was trimmed by 3 bases and J by 5 bases, leaving 7 bases between them. CDR3 length: 12 amino acids. Per germline, CDR1 GKSSPN and CDR2 SITVG. The sequenced CDR3 bases are TGTGCCTGGAGCTCAATAAACGAAAGATTATTT. It specifies CAWSSINERLF. The whole CDR3 region reads CAWSSINERLFF.

To note about this clone: The germline and genes are mouse ones. Read data end 1 residue before the CDR3 end; the end is taken from the germline J gene. The rearrangement uses TRBV13-1 and TRBJ1-4; D is uncertain. CDR3 size: 14 residues. Between the trimmed V and J ends, which lost 2 bases and 0 bases, there was a span of 5 bases. Germline loops: CDR1 NSHNY, CDR2 SYGAGN. CDR3 bases read: TGTGCCAGCAGTGACCAATTTTCCAACGAAAGATTATTT. Amino acid sequence: CASSDQFSNERLF. The complete CDR3 reads CASSDQFSNERLFF. Using reference TRBV13-1 and TRBJ1-4 for the parts outside the CDR3, the full variable domain is EAAVTQSPRNKVTVTGGNVTLSCRQTNSHNYMYWYRQDTGHGLRLIHYSYGAGNLRIGDVPDGYKATRTTQEDFFLLLELASPSQTSLYFCASSDQFSNERLFFGHGTKLSVL.

To note about this clone: Mouse germline and gene names are used. Read sequence stops 1 residue before the CDR3 end, and the germline J gene provides the missing end. The chain combines TRBV1 with TRBJ2-1; the match to TRBD1 covers 9 bases. V lost 0 bases, J lost 4 bases, and 1 base stayed unmatched. The CDR3 extends over 15 amino acids. The germline V gene encodes CDR1 NSQYPW and CDR2 LRSPGD (reference sequence). The CDR3 bases that were read are TGCACCTGCAGTGCAGAAGGACAGGGGTATGCTGAGCAGTTC. This codes for CTCSAEGQGYAEQF. In full, the CDR3 is CTCSAEGQGYAEQFF.

About this clone: Gene labels here are mouse ones. The read terminates 1 residue before the CDR3 end, so the remaining end is supplied by the germline J gene. This chain connects TRBV1 to TRBJ1-2; D not certain. The CDR3 is made up of 14 amino acids. The ends were cut back, 0 bases at V and 0 bases at J, with 5 bases in the middle. Germline CDR1 and CDR2: NSQYPW and LRSPGD (reference sequence). The sequenced part of the CDR3 DNA is TGCACCTGCAGTGCAGAAACAGCAAACTCCGACTACACC. This sequence encodes CTCSAETANSDYT. In full, the CDR3 reads CTCSAETANSDYTF.

Concerning this clone: Gene names refer to mouse genes. The sequenced fragment ends 1 residue before the CDR3 boundary, so the rest is inferred from the germline J gene. The chain couples TRBV13-2 to TRBJ2-4; 14 bases align to TRBD2. After removal of 0 bases from V and 7 bases from J, the junction contained 4 bases not matched to a gene. Germline V lookup: CDR1 NNHNN, CDR2 SYGAGS (reference sequence). This CDR3 is built from 16 residues. The covered CDR3 bases are TGTGCCAGCGGTGATGGGGACTGGGGGGGCGCAGACACCTTGTAC. Translation: CASGDGDWGGADTLY. From start to end, the CDR3 is CASGDGDWGGADTLYF.

Note on this clone: The gene symbols are mouse symbols. The DNA ends 1 residue before the CDR3 does, and the rest of the CDR3 is filled in from the germline J gene. This rearrangement joins TRBV13-2 to TRBJ2-5; the D gene is possibly TRBD2 (6 bases). The CDR3 is made up of 14 amino acids. Germline V CDR1 and CDR2: NNHNN, SYGAGS (reference sequence). The V and J ends lost 2 bases and 3 bases respectively, with 10 bases between them. The CDR3: CASGEGLGQDTQYF. The sequenced part of the CDR3 DNA is TGTGCCAGCGGTGAGGGGCTGGGGCAAGACACCCAGTAC.

Note on this clone: Gene names follow the mouse nomenclature. The read comes to an end 1 residue before the CDR3 does, leaving the germline J gene to fill in the end. The gene calls are TRBV30 and TRBJ2-5; 9 bases agree with TRBD2. The trim removed 2 bases at V and 6 bases at J, leaving 0 bases unmatched. CDR1 is SQVVS, CDR2 ANEGSEA, per germline. This CDR3 has 12 residues. The chain's CDR3 is CSSRTGGDTQYF. The covered CDR3 bases are TGTAGTTCTAGAACTGGGGGGGACACCCAGTAC.

Comments on this clone: Mouse gene names apply. The CDR3 end falls 1 residue outside the read, so it is completed with the germline J gene. V gene TRBV13-2 combines with J gene TRBJ2-5, with 7 bases lining up with TRBD1. V dropped 5 bases and J dropped 6; count of bases not matched to a gene: 6. The length of the CDR3 is 13 residues. Germline V gives CDR1 NNHNN, CDR2 SYGAGS (reference sequence). The CDR3 reads CASGGQAGDTQYF. CDR3 DNA, as far as it was read: TGTGCCAGCGGCGGACAGGCAGGGGACACCCAGTAC.

Regarding this clone: Mouse names are used for the genes. With the read ending 1 residue before the CDR3 end, the germline J gene is used to fill in that end. The chain joins TRBV13-1 to TRBJ2-5; 8 bases fit TRBD2. Germline assignment: CDR1 NSHNY and CDR2 SYGAGN. After removal of 6 bases from V and 4 bases from J, the junction contained 7 bases not matched to a gene. This CDR3 region has 14 residues. The sequenced CDR3 bases are TGTGCCAGCAACCCCTGGGGGGAAGAAGACACCCAGTAC. Residues: CASNPWGEEDTQY. The CDR3 as a whole reads CASNPWGEEDTQYF.

About this clone: Germline and genes: mouse. The CDR3 extends 1 residue past the end of the read, so its final part is completed from the germline J gene. The chain is built from TRBV13-1 and TRBJ1-6, with 8 bases lining up with TRBD1. TRBJ1-6 is flagged as an ORF with uncertain function. Germline V gives CDR1 NSHNY, CDR2 SYGAGN. The CDR3 covers 15 residues. V lost 1 base to trimming and J lost 7 bases; unmatched junction nucleotides: 4. The CDR3 sequence: CASSDSRGRNSPLYF. CDR3 DNA, as far as it was read: TGTGCCAGCAGTGATTCCAGGGGGCGAAATTCGCCCCTCTAC.

On this clone itself: Gene names are mouse gene names. The read is 1 residue too short to cover the CDR3 end, so that end is filled in from the germline J gene. V gene TRBV13-2 combines with J gene TRBJ1-6; D gene ambiguous. TRBJ1-6 is placed among ORFs of uncertain function. Germline V gene data show CDR1 as NNHNN and CDR2 as SYGAGS (reference sequence). V lost 0 bases to trimming and J lost 6 bases, with 7 bases between them. The CDR3 covers 14 residues. CDR3: CASGDGGRNSPLYF. Partial CDR3 DNA: TGTGCCAGCGGTGATGGAGGGCGTAATTCGCCCCTCTAC.

As concerns this clone: Gene names refer to mouse genes. Read data end 1 residue before the CDR3 end; the end is taken from the germline J gene. The chain uses TRBV13-1 and TRBJ1-3; weak D call: TRBD1 (5 bases). CDR3 length: 15 amino acids. The V end was cut by 0 bases, the J end by 2 bases, with 9 bases between. Per germline, CDR1 NSHNY and CDR2 SYGAGN. The part of the CDR3 DNA that was read is TGTGCCAGCAGTGATGCGGGGGGAGCTGGAAATACGCTCTAT. This translates into CASSDAGGAGNTLY. The complete CDR3 sequence is CASSDAGGAGNTLYF.

As for this clone: Genes and germline are mouse. The CDR3 end lies 1 residue beyond the end of the read and is filled in from the germline J gene. V is TRBV13-3 and J is TRBJ2-7, with 7 nucleotides matching TRBD2. The CDR3 consists of 14 residues. Looked up from germline, CDR1 is NNHDY and CDR2 is SYVADS. J lost 3 bases, V lost 0 bases, and 3 bases had no gene match. The CDR3 DNA, read in part, is TGTGCCAGCAGTGATGCTCTGGGGGTCTATGAACAGTAC. It specifies CASSDALGVYEQY. The full CDR3 protein is CASSDALGVYEQYF.

With regard to this clone: Here the gene names and germline are mouse. The CDR3 end lies 1 residue beyond the end of the read and is filled in from the germline J gene. V usage is TRBV2 and J usage is TRBJ2-1; 7 bases are shared with TRBD1. The CDR3 length is 16 residues. The germline gives CDR1 LGHNA, CDR2 YSYQKL. J lost 1 base, V lost 0 bases, and 3 bases had no gene match. CDR3 sequence: CASSQDRDRNYAEQFF. CDR3 DNA, as far as it was read: TGTGCCAGCAGCCAAGACCGGGACAGAAACTATGCTGAGCAGTTC.

A note on this clone: Genes and germline come from the mouse. The sequenced fragment ends 1 residue before the CDR3 boundary, so the rest is inferred from the germline J gene. V gene TRBV3 combines with J gene TRBJ2-5, with D possibly being TRBD1 (5 bases). V lost 6 bases, J lost 3 bases, and 7 bases lay in between. Germline V gene data show CDR1 as SNHLY and CDR2 as FYNGKV (reference sequence). CDR3 length: 12 amino acids. CDR3 loop: CASSRQQDTQYF. Incomplete CDR3 DNA: TGTGCCAGCAGTCGACAGCAAGACACCCAGTAC. Full variable domain (rest looked up from reference TRBV3 and TRBJ2-5): GPKVLQIPSHQIIDMGQMVTLNCDPVSNHLYFYWYKQILGQQMEFLVNFYNGKVMEKSKLFKDQFSVERPDGSYFTLKIQPTALEDSAVYFCASSRQQDTQYFGPGTRLLVL.

As regards this clone: Genes and germline are mouse. From the germline J gene comes the end of the CDR3, since the read stops 1 residue before it. The gene calls are TRBV14 and TRBJ1-3; tentatively, D is TRBD1 (5 bases). The CDR3 extends over 15 amino acids. The germline V and J ends were trimmed by 2 bases and 0 bases, with 9 bases remaining between them. In germline, CDR1 is SGHDT, CDR2 FRDEAV. The CDR3 spells CASSLGENSGNTLYF. Incomplete CDR3 DNA: TGTGCCAGCAGTTTGGGGGAGAATTCTGGAAATACGCTCTAT. The complete variable domain, with remaining parts taken from reference TRBV14 and TRBJ1-3, reads EAGVTQSPRYAVLQEGQAVSFWCDPISGHDTLYWYQQPRDQGPQLLVYFRDEAVIDNSQLPSDRFSAVRPKGTNSTLKIQSAKQGDTATYLCASSLGENSGNTLYFGEGSRLIVV.

This clone has a handful of counts. The genes are named according to mouse. The missing CDR3 end, 1 residue past where the read stops, is filled in from the germline J gene. J is TRBJ1-5 and V is TRBV2; 9 bases map to TRBD1. Germline V gene lookup returns CDR1 LGHNA and CDR2 YSYQKL. J was trimmed by 4 bases and V by 5 bases; bases with no gene match: 3. The CDR3 contains 14 residues. CDR3 loop: CASSYRGRNQAPLF. The CDR3 bases that were read are TGTGCCAGCAGCTACAGGGGGCGAAACCAGGCTCCGCTT.

In regard to this clone: Gene names refer to mouse genes. The read ends 1 residue shy of where the CDR3 ends; the end is completed using the germline J gene. The rearrangement uses TRBV14 and TRBJ2-2, with D perhaps matching TRBD1 (7 bases). The CDR3 consists of 15 residues. The V gene lost 1 base and the J gene lost 2 bases, with 9 bases spanning the gap. Germline V gene data show CDR1 as SGHDT and CDR2 as FRDEAV. The CDR3 spells CASSFPGGNTGQLYF. The CDR3 DNA, read in part, is TGTGCCAGCAGTTTCCCAGGGGGGAACACCGGGCAGCTCTAC.